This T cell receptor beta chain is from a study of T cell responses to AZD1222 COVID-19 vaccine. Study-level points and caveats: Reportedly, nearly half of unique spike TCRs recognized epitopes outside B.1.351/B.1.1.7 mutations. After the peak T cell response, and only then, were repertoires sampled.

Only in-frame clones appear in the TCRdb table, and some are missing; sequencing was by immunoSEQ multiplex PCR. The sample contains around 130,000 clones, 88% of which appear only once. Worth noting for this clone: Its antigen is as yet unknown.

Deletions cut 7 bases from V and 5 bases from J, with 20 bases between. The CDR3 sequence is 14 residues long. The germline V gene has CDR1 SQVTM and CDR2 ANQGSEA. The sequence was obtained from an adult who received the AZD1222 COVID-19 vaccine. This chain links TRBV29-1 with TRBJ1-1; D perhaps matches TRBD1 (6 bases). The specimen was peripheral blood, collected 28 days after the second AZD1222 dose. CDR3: CSASPRGGKTEAFF. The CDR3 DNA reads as TGCAGCGCCTCCCCTAGGGGGGGGAAGACTGAAGCTTTCTTT. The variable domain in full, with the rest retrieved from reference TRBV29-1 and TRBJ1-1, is SAVISQKPSRDICQRGTSLTIQCQVDSQVTMMFWYRQQPGQSLTLIATANQGSEATYESGFVIDKFPISRPNLTFSTLTVSNMSPEDSSIYLCSASPRGGKTEAFFGQGTRLTVV.